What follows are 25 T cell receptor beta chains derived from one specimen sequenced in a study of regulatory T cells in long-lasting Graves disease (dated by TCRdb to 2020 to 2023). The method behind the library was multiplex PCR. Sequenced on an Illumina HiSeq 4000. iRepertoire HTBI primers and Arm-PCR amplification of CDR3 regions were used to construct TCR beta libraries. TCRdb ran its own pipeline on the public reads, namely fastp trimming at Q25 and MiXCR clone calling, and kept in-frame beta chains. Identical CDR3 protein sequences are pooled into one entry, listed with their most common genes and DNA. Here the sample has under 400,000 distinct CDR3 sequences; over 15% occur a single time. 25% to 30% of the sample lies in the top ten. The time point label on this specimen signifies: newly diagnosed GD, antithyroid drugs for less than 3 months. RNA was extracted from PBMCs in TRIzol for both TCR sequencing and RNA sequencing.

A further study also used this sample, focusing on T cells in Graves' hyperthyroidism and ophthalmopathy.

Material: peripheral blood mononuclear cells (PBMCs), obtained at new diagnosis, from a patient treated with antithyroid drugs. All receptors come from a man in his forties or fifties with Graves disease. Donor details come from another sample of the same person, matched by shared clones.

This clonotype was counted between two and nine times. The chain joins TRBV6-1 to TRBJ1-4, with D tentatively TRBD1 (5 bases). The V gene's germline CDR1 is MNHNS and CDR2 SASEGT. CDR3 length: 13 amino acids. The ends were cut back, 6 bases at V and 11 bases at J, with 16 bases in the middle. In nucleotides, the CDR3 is TGTGCCAGCAGGGGGACCGCGATAACGAAACTGTTTTTT. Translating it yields CASRGTAITKLFF.

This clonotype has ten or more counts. The CDR3 reads CASSQIWTGANVLTF. The CDR3 bases are TGTGCCAGCAGTCAAATATGGACTGGGGCCAACGTCCTGACTTTC. The chain uses TRBV12-3 or TRBV12-4 and TRBJ2-6; D unclear. This CDR3 region has 15 residues. V dropped 5 bases and J dropped 2 bases, with 10 bases sitting between them.

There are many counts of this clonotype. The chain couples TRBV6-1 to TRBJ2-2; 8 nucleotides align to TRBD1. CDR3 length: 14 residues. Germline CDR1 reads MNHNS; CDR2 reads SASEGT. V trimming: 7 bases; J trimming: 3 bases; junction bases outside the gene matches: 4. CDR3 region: CASKTQGDTGELFF. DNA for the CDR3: TGTGCCAGCAAAACACAGGGGGACACCGGGGAGCTGTTTTTT.

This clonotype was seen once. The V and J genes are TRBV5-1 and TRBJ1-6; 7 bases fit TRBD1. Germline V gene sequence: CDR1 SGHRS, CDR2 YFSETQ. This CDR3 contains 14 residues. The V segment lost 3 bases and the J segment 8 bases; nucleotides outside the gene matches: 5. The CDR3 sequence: CASSWGQLDSPLHF. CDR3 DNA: TGCGCCAGCAGCTGGGGACAGTTGGATTCACCCCTCCACTTT.

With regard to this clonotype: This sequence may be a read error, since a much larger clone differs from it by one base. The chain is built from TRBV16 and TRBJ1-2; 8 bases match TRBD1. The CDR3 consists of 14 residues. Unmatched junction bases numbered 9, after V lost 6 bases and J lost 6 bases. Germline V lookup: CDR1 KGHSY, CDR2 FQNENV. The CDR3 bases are TGTGCCAGCAGTAGGACAGGGTTCGACCATGGCTACACCTTC. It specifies CASSRTGFDHGYTF.

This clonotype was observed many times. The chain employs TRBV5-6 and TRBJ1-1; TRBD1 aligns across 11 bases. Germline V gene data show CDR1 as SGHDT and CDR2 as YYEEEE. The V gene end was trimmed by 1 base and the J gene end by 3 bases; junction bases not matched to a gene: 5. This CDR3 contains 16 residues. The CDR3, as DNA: TGTGCCAGCAGCTTGCGCGGACAGGGGGCCGACACTGAAGCTTTCTTT. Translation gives CASSLRGQGADTEAFF.

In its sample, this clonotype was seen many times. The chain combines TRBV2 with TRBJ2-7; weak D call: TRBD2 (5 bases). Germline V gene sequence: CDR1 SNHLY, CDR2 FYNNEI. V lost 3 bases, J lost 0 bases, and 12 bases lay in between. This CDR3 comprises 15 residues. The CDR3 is CASSDNLALSYEQYF. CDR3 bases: TGTGCCAGCAGTGACAATTTAGCGCTCTCCTACGAGCAGTACTTC.

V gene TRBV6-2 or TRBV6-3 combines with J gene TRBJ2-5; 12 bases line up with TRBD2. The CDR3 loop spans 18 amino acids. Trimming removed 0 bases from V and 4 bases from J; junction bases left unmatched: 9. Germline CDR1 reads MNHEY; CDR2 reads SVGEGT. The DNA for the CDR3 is TGTGCCAGCAGTTACTCGCCTAGCGGGGGGGCGATCGGAGAGACCCAGTACTTC. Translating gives CASSYSPSGGAIGETQYF.

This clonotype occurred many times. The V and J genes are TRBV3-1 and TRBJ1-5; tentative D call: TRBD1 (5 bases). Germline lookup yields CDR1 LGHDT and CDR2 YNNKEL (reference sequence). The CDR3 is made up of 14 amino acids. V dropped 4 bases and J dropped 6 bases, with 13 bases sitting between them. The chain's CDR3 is CASSREPRGQPQHF. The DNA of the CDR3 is TGTGCCAGCAGCCGAGAACCAAGGGGTCAGCCCCAGCATTTT.

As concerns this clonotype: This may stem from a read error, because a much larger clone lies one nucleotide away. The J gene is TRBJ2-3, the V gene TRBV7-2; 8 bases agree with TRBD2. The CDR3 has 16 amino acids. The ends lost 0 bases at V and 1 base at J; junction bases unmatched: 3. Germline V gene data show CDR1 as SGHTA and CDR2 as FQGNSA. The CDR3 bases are TGTGCCAGCAGCTTAGCGGCGCGGGGGGGCACAGATACGCAGTATTTT. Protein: CASSLAARGGTDTQYF.

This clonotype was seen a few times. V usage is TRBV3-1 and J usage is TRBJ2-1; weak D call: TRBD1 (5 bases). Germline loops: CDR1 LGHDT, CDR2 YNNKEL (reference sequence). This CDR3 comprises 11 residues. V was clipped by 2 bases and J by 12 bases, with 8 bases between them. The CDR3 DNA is TGTGCCAGCAGCCAAACAGGACCGCAGTTCTTC. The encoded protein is CASSQTGPQFF.

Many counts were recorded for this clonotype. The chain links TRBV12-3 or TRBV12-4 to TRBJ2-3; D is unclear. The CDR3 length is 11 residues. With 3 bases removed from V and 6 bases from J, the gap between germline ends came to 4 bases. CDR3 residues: CASSFYDTQYF. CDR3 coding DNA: TGTGCCAGCAGTTTTTACGATACGCAGTATTTT.

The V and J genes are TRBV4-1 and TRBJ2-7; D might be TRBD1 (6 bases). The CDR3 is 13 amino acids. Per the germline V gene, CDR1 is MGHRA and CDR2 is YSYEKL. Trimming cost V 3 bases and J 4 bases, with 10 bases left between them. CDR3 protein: CASSHGTQYEQYF. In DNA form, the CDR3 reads TGCGCCAGCAGCCATGGGACACAGTACGAGCAGTACTTC.

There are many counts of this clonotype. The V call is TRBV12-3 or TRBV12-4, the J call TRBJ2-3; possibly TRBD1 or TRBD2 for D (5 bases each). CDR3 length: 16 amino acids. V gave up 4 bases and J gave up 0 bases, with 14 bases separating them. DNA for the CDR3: TGTGCCAGCAGTTACCCCCGGGGCGGCAGCACAGATACGCAGTATTTT. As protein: CASSYPRGGSTDTQYF.

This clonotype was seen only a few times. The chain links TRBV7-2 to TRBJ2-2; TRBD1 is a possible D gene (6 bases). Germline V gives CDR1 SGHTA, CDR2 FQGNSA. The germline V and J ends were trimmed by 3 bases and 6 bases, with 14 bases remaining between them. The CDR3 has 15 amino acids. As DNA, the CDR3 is TGTGCCAGCAGCTTCAGTCCAGGGGTTGCCGGGGAGCTGTTTTTT. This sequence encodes CASSFSPGVAGELFF.

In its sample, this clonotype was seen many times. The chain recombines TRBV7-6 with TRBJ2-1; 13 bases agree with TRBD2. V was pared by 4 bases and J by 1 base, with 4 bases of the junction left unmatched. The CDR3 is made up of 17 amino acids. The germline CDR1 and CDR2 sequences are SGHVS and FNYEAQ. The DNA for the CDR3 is TGTGCCAGCAGCTACGGACTAGCGGGGGTGTCCTACAATGAGCAGTTCTTC. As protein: CASSYGLAGVSYNEQFF.

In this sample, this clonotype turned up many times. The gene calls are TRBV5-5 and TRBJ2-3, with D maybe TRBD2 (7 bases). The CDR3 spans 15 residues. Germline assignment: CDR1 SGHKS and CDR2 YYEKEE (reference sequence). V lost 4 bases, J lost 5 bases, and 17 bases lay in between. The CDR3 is CASSVWGGHQDTQYF. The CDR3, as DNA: TGTGCCAGCAGCGTATGGGGGGGGCATCAAGATACGCAGTATTTT.

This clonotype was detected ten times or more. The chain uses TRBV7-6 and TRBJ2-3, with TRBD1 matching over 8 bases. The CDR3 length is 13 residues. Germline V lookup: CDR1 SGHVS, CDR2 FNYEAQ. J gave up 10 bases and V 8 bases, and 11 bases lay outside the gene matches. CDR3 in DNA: TGTGCCAGCGCCGGGACAGGAGTCGGCGCGCAGTATTTT. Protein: CASAGTGVGAQYF.

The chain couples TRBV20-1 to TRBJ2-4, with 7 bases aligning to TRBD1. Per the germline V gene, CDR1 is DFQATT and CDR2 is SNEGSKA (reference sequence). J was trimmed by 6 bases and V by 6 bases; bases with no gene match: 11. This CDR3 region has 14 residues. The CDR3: CSAARDRSSNIQYF. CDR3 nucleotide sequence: TGCAGTGCAGCTCGGGACAGATCGTCAAACATTCAGTACTTC.

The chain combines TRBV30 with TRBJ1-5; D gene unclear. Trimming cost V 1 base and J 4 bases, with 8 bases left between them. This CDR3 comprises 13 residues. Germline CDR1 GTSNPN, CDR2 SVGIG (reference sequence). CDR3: CAWSGPENQPQHF. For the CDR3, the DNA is TGTGCCTGGAGTGGTCCGGAGAATCAGCCCCAGCATTTT.

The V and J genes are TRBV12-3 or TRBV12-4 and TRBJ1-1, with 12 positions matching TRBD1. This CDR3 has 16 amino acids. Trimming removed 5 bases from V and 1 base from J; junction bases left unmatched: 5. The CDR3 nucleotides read TGTGCCAGCAGTAGACCGGGACAGGGGGCGAACACTGAAGCTTTCTTT. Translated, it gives CASSRPGQGANTEAFF.

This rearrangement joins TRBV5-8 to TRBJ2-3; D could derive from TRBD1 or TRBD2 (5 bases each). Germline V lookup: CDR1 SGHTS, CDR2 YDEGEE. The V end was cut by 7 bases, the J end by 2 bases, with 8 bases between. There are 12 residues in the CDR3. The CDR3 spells CASGGPTDTQYF. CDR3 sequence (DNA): TGTGCCAGCGGGGGACCCACAGATACGCAGTATTTT.

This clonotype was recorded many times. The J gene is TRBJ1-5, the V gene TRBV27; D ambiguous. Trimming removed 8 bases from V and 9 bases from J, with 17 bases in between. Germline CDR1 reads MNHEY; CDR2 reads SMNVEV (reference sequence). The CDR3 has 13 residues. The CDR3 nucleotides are TGTGCCAGCTCGGCTACCAGACCGTGGCCCCAGCATTTT. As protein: CASSATRPWPQHF.

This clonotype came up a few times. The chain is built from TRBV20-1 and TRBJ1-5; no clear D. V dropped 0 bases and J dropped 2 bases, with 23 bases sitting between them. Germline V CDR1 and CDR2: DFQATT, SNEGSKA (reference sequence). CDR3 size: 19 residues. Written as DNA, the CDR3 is TGCAGTGCTAGAGATTGGAGGGTTGAACCCCGAGGAGGCAATCAGCCCCAGCATTTT. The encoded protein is CSARDWRVEPRGGNQPQHF.

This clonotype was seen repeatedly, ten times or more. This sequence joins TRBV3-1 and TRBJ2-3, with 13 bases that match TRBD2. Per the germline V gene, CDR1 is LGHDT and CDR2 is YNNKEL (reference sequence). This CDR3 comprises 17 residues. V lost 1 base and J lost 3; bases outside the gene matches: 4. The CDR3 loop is CASSQGRTSGGTDTQYF. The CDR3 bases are TGTGCCAGCAGCCAAGGAAGGACTAGCGGGGGAACAGATACGCAGTATTTT.